This T cell receptor (beta chain) comes out of a study of T cell clones after liver transplantation. Study-wide background: Blood was drawn pre-transplant, before withdrawal, and after full or failed withdrawal.

Sequencing used immunoSEQ multiplex PCR; TCRdb keeps in-frame clones, though not all of them. The table lists fewer than 80,000 clones, less than 90% of them singletons, with approximately 2.1% in the top ten. The CDR3 contains 16 residues. Germline V gene lookup returns CDR1 SGHTA and CDR2 FQGNSA. Trimming cost V 1 base and J 7 bases, with 16 bases left between them. This sequence was found in a human patient who received a liver transplant. Some of these T cells may belong to the graft donor. The sample here was CD4+ T cells from blood, taken less than 50 months after liver transplant. The chain recombines TRBV7-2 with TRBJ1-4; D gene ambiguous. CDR3 in DNA: TGTGCCAGCAGCTTAGAGCCCGTGGGGTTAGCTGAAAAACTGTTTTTT. Its translation: CASSLEPVGLAEKLFF.